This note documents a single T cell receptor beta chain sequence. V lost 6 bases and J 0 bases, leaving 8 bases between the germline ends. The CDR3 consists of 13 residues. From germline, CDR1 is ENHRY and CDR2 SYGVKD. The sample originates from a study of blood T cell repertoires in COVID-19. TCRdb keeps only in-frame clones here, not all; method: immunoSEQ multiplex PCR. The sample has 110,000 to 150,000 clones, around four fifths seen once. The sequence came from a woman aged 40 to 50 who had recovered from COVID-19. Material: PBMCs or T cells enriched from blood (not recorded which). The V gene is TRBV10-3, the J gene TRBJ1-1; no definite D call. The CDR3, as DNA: TGTGCCATCAGAGCAACAGTGAACACTGAAGCTTTCTTT. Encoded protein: CAIRATVNTEAFF.